This T cell receptor beta chain originates from a study of T-cell reconstitution after alpha-beta-depleted transplantation in children. General observations from the study: High day-60 TCRbeta diversity in some patients came from surviving recipient T cells and thymic progenitors. Hyperexpanded clones declined; after one year, newly produced T cells mostly supplied diversity.

This CDR3 has 13 amino acids. The germline gives CDR1 DFQATT, CDR2 SNEGSKA (reference sequence). This clonotype was counted at least ten times. Its target is not known. Using unique molecular identifiers, the investigators prepared the TCRbeta library. MiXCR was run by TCRdb on the PCR reads, yielding one entry per CDR3 protein. This sample has more than 400,000 distinct CDR3 sequences, with roughly 43% found just once. The chain recombines TRBV20-1 with TRBJ2-7; 8 bases align to TRBD1. The sequence was obtained from a girl aged 2-10 years with aplastic anemia, due to receive a stem cell transplant. The sequencing used PBMCs, collected before TCRalphabeta/CD19-depleted stem cell transplant. The CDR3, as DNA: TGCAGCGGGGACAGGACGAGAGATCACGAGCAGTACTTC. Translating it yields CSGDRTRDHEQYF.